This T cell receptor (beta chain) was observed in a study of early stage breast cancer tumors. Points from the study as a whole: Unsorted bulk genomic DNA sequencing lacked pairing and functional marker data. Tumors had roughly 2.3-fold higher T cell density and higher clonality than adjacent normal breast tissue. Commonly generated sequences made up most enriched TCRB sequences shared between patients. Blood repertoires resembled normal breast more than tumor.

Of note for this clone: Its antigen is still unknown.

This table comes from immunoSEQ multiplex PCR, and its TCRdb copy is limited to in-frame clones, with some not included. The sample includes under 30,000 clones, approximately 76% of them seen just once. Trimming shortened V by 3 bases and J by 5 bases, and 11 bases separated the two germline ends. CDR3 length: 14 amino acids. Germline V gives CDR1 SGHNT, CDR2 YENEEA. The sequenced sample was blood. The TCR originated in a person in their fifties with breast cancer. The chain joins TRBV11-3 to TRBJ2-1; no clear D. CDR3 in DNA: TGTGCCAGCAGCTTCAGAGATAAGAACAATGAGCAGTTCTTC. This translates into CASSFRDKNNEQFF.